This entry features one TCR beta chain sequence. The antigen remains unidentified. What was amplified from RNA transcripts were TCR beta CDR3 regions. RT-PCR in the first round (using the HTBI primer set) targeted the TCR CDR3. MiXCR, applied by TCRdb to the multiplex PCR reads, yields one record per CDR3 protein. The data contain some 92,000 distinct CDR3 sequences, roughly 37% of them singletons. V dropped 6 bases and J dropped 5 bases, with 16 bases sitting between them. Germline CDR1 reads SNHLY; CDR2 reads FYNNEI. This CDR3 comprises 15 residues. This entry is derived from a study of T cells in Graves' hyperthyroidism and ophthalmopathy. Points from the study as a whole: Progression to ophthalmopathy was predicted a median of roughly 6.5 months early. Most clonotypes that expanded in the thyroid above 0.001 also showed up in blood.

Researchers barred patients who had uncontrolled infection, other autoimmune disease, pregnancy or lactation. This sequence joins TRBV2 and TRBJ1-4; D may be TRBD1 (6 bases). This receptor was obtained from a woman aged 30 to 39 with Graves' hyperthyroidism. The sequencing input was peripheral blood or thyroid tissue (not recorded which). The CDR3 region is CASSSPGTGNEKLFF. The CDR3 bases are TGTGCCAGCAGCTCACCGGGAACAGGGAATGAAAAACTGTTTTTT.